One and the same sample provided the 17 T cell receptor beta chains below, sequenced in a study of CD8 T cells in Susac syndrome. Reverse transcription of 0.5 to 1 ug RNA was carried out with random hexamers. TCRdb redid the calling of the immunoSEQ multiplex PCR reads with MiXCR, one entry per CDR3 protein. The sample records 200,000 to 300,000 distinct CDR3 sequences, 85% to 95% being singletons. The sequencing sample was made of CD4+ T cells from PBMCs. The receptors stem from a human donor with multiple sclerosis.

This clonotype was recorded only once. The CDR3 protein is CSAEGLAGDNEQFF. Written as DNA, the CDR3 is TGCAGTGCCGAAGGACTAGCGGGGGACAATGAGCAGTTCTTC. The genes are TRBV20-1 and TRBJ2-1, with 13 bases fitting TRBD2. J was trimmed by 5 bases and V by 6 bases; bases with no gene match: 4. CDR3 size: 14 residues. Germline CDR1 and CDR2: DFQATT and SNEGSKA (reference sequence).

This chain joins TRBV5-1 and TRBJ2-5; D could derive from TRBD1 or TRBD2 (7 bases each). V lost 0 bases, J lost 4 bases, and 13 bases lay in between. CDR1 is SGHRS and CDR2 is YFSETQ in the germline V gene. The CDR3 covers 15 residues. The chain's CDR3 is CASSLADREGETQYF. Here the CDR3 DNA reads TGCGCCAGCAGCTTGGCCGACAGGGAGGGAGAGACCCAGTACTTC.

The CDR3 region has the DNA TGTGCCAGCAGTCCGCTAGCGGGGGGTGGAGAGACCCAGTACTTC. It specifies CASSPLAGGGETQYF. The V gene is TRBV6-5, the J gene TRBJ2-5; 11 nucleotides agree with TRBD2. With V trimmed by 5 bases and J by 4 bases, 6 bases remained unmatched. CDR1 and CDR2 from the germline V gene are MNHEY and SVGAGI. There are 15 residues in the CDR3.

This CDR3 reads CASSMRTGELFF. CDR3 bases: TGTGCCAGCAGCATGAGAACCGGGGAGCTGTTTTTT. V is TRBV11-3 and J is TRBJ2-2, with D unresolved. The CDR3 has 12 amino acids. Germline CDR1 is SGHNT and CDR2 is YENEEA. The V gene lost 5 bases and the J gene lost 5 bases, with 6 bases spanning the gap.

This clonotype was recorded once. This chain uses TRBV20-1 with TRBJ2-3, with unresolved D. Germline CDR1 DFQATT, CDR2 SNEGSKA (reference sequence). CDR3 length: 17 amino acids. V was cut by 0 bases and J by 1 base, with 17 bases left in between. CDR3 sequence reads: CSARDPRQLFGTDTQYF. DNA for the CDR3: TGCAGTGCTAGAGATCCCAGGCAGCTCTTTGGCACAGATACGCAGTATTTT.

This sequence joins TRBV28 and TRBJ1-5; D is unclear. The V gene lost 6 bases and the J gene lost 1 base, with 4 bases spanning the gap. Germline CDR1 is MDHEN and CDR2 is SYDVKM. This CDR3 has 12 residues. The CDR3 is CASRQSNQPQHF. CDR3 DNA sequence: TGTGCCAGCAGACAGAGCAATCAGCCCCAGCATTTT.

J is TRBJ2-5 and V is TRBV19; TRBD1 matches 7 bases. Germline CDR1 is LNHDA and CDR2 is SQIVND (reference sequence). This CDR3 has 13 amino acids. The junction had 2 bases not matched to a gene; V was cut back by 6 bases and J by 1 base. The CDR3 nucleotides are TGTGCCAGTAGGACAGGGTTCCAAGAGACCCAGTACTTC. It specifies CASRTGFQETQYF.

CDR3 sequence (DNA): TGCAGTGCCGCCCCACTAGCGGGCATCAATGAGCAGTTCTTC. Translated: CSAAPLAGINEQFF. The chain employs TRBV20-1 and TRBJ2-1; 9 nucleotides line up with TRBD2. V lost 6 bases and J lost 6; bases outside the gene matches: 9. CDR1 and CDR2 (germline): DFQATT, SNEGSKA (reference sequence). CDR3 length equals 14 residues.

V and J are TRBV6-5 and TRBJ1-1; tentatively, D is TRBD1 (6 bases). Trimming took 2 bases from V and 8 from J, leaving 21 bases between them. Looked up from germline, CDR1 is MNHEY and CDR2 is SVGAGI. The CDR3 runs to 16 residues. CDR3: CASSYPPHWGQEEAFF. For the CDR3, the DNA is TGTGCCAGCAGTTACCCCCCCCACTGGGGGCAAGAAGAAGCTTTCTTT.

The gene calls are TRBV30 and TRBJ1-4; a weak D match, TRBD1 (5 bases). Germline lookup yields CDR1 GTSNPN and CDR2 SVGIG (reference sequence). This CDR3 has 13 residues. V was trimmed by 5 bases and J by 6 bases, leaving 13 bases between them. The DNA for the CDR3 is TGTGCCTGGCGAGGGGCGGGGGATGAAAAACTGTTTTTT. It encodes CAWRGAGDEKLFF.

The rearrangement joins TRBV4-2 to TRBJ2-4; TRBD2 matches 14 bases. The V and J ends lost 4 bases and 1 base, in that order; junction bases with no gene match: 12. The CDR3 consists of 20 residues. From germline, CDR1 is LGHNA and CDR2 YNFKEQ. CDR3 nucleotide sequence: TGTGCCAGCAGCCTCTCCGGGGGGACTAGCGGGAGTGGTGCCAAAAACATTCAGTACTTC. Translating gives CASSLSGGTSGSGAKNIQYF.

CDR3 protein: CASRLAGAATDTQYF. As DNA, the CDR3 is TGTGCCAGCAGACTAGCGGGGGCAGCTACAGATACGCAGTATTTT. The gene calls are TRBV28 and TRBJ2-3; 11 bases map to TRBD2. In germline, CDR1 is MDHEN, CDR2 SYDVKM. Trimming at V came to 6 bases and at J to 3 bases, leaving 5 bases not matched to a gene. CDR3 size: 15 residues.

This clonotype showed up just once. The chain has TRBV9 and TRBJ1-2; TRBD1 aligns across 8 bases. The CDR3 consists of 14 residues. The V and J ends lost 6 bases and 4 bases, in that order; junction bases with no gene match: 8. Looked up from germline, CDR1 is SGDLS and CDR2 is YYNGEE. This CDR3 reads CASTGTGDRYGYTF. The CDR3, as DNA: TGTGCCAGCACCGGGACAGGAGACCGCTATGGCTACACCTTC.

In DNA form, the CDR3 reads TGTGCCAGCAGCTTAGGTCTGGTAGCCAAAAACATTCAGTACTTC. Protein product: CASSLGLVAKNIQYF. The chain has TRBV7-2 and TRBJ2-4; D unresolved. Trimming took 1 base from V and 0 from J, leaving 7 bases between them. The CDR3 has 15 amino acids. Germline CDR1 is SGHTA and CDR2 is FQGNSA.

The count of this clonotype is one. The chain has TRBV6-5 and TRBJ1-1, with D maybe TRBD1 (6 bases). The CDR3 loop spans 14 amino acids. The V gene lost 6 bases and the J gene lost 11 bases, with 22 bases spanning the gap. The germline gives CDR1 MNHEY, CDR2 SVGAGI. The CDR3 DNA reads as TGTGCCAGCAGACGGGGCCCAGTTACAGGGCAGGCTTTCTTT. Its translation: CASRRGPVTGQAFF.

This clonotype was found once. The J gene is TRBJ1-3, the V gene TRBV30, with a weak D call TRBD1 (6 bases). This CDR3 spans 15 amino acids. Germline V gives CDR1 GTSNPN, CDR2 SVGIG (reference sequence). V was cut by 0 bases and J by 2 bases, with 11 bases left in between. The CDR3 sequence: CAWSVHGGPGNTIYF. DNA of the CDR3: TGTGCCTGGAGTGTACACGGGGGGCCTGGAAACACCATATATTTT. Filled out from reference TRBV30 and TRBJ1-3, the complete variable domain reads SQTIHQWPATLVQPVGSPLSLECTVEGTSNPNLYWYRQAAGRGLQLLFYSVGIGQISSEVPQNLSASRPQDRQFILSSKKLLLSDSGFYLCAWSVHGGPGNTIYFGEGSWLTVV.

As DNA, the CDR3 is TGTGCCAGCAGTTACTTAGTGGGCTACACCTTC. It encodes CASSYLVGYTF. The chain joins TRBV28 to TRBJ1-2; D is unresolved. Germline assignment: CDR1 MDHEN and CDR2 SYDVKM. The CDR3 length is 11 residues. The germline V and J ends were trimmed by 4 bases and 8 bases, with 8 bases remaining between them.